This T cell receptor beta chain was identified in a study of lymphopenia after photon versus proton radiotherapy (dated by TCRdb to 2018 to 2020). A note on the overall study: Photon and proton radiation therapy were compared by the study for their immunological effects in patients with gastrointestinal tumors who developed high-grade lymphopenia. The cohort included 15 to 20 patients with gastrointestinal tumors who developed lymphopenia after receiving either photon or proton therapy. The study was designed to characterize how the impact on the immune system differs between the two radiation modalities.

V drops 4 bases and J drops 4 bases, leaving 19 bases in between. The CDR3, cysteine through phenylalanine, is 16 amino acids long. This entry keeps only the CDR3 DNA: 48 bases, framed from base 1. Sequences LNHDA (CDR1) and SQIVND (CDR2) are obtained from the germline V gene (reference sequence). Libraries were made using the immunoSEQ multiplex PCR assay. Alongside multiparametric flow cytometry, deep sequencing of rearranged TCR beta loci was used to profile the T cell repertoires. This immuneACCESS table, as held by TCRdb, lists in-frame sequences with V and J called but not all clones. Of the missing ones, under half trace to an unresolved V gene in checked studies; the others have no known cause. Here the sample has 35,000 to 45,000 clones; 85% occur a single time. Approximately 2.9% of the sample rests with the top ten. Comment on this clone: This clone's antigen is unknown. Qualities for individual bases were not recorded, and no much larger clone is one base off.

Broad study findings and their caveats: The survival association was assessed only in patients who died, and the authors presented better survival with proton therapy as a possibility rather than a demonstrated result. Proton-treated patients stayed relatively stable during treatment, while photon-treated patients lost naive T cells and TCR diversity and gained effector/memory populations. Across the cohort, among patients who died, a greater drop in TCR diversity after the nadir was inversely correlated with overall survival time. After the lymphocyte count nadir, repertoires from photon-treated patients showed oligoclonal expansion, particularly of CD8+ Temra cells, and this expansion drove the decline in diversity.

This TCR came from a man in his fifties or sixties with gastric cancer. The chain was built from TRBV19 and TRBJ2-5, with a weak D call of TRBD2 (6 bases match). The material sequenced was peripheral blood, taken from a patient treated with photon-based radiotherapy. The CDR3 has the sequence CASSTLGGETRETQYF. The sequenced DNA: TGTGCCAGTAGTACCCTGGGGGGAGAAACCCGAGAGACCCAGTACTTC.